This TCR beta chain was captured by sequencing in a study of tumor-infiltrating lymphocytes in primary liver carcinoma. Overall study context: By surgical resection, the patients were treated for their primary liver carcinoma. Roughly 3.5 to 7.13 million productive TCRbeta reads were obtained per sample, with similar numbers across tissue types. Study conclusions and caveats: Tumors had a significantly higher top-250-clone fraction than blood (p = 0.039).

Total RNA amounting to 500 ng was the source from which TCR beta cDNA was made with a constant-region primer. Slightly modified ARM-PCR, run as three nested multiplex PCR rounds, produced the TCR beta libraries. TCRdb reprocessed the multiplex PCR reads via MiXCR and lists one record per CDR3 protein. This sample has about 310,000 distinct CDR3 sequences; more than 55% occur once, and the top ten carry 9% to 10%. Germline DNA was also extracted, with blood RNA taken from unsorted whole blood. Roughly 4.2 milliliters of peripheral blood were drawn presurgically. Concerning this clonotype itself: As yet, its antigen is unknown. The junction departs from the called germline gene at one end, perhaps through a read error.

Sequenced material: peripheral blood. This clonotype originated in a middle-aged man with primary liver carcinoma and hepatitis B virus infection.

CDR3 sequence: CVSSLLLRGGEQYF. The CDR3 DNA sequence: TGTGTCAGCAGCTTGCTACTCAGGGGGGGCGAGCAGTACTTC. The chain recombines TRBV5-8 with TRBJ2-7; tentatively, D is TRBD1 or TRBD2 (7 bases each). The length of the CDR3 is 14 residues. CDR1 is SGHTS, CDR2 YDEGEE, per germline. Based on the CDR3 plus reference TRBV5-8 and TRBJ2-7, the full variable domain is EAGVTQSPTHLIKTRGQQATLRCSPISGHTSVYWYQQALGLGLQFLLWYDEGEERNRGNFPPRFSGRQFPNYSSELNVNALELEDSALYLCVSSLLLRGGEQYFGPGTRLTVT.